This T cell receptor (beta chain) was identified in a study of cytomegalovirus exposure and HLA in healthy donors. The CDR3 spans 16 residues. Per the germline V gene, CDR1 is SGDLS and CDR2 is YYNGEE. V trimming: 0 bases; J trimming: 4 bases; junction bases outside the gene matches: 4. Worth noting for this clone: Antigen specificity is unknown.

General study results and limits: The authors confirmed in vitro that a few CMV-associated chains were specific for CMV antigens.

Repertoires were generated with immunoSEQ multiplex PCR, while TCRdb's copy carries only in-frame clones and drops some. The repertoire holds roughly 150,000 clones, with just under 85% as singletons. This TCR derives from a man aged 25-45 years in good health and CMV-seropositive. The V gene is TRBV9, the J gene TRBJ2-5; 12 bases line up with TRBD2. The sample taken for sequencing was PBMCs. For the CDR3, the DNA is TGTGCCAGCAGCGTAGCTAGGACTAGCGGGGCAGAGACCCAGTACTTC. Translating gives CASSVARTSGAETQYF.